What follows describes a single T cell receptor (beta chain). What it binds is unknown. PCR used 60 Vbeta primers and 13 Jbeta primers. The assay was immunoSEQ multiplex PCR, and TCRdb's table has in-frame clones only and misses some. The data contain about 160,000 clones, 70% to 85% of them seen just once; the ten biggest clones take up about 2%. These data originate in a study of cytomegalovirus exposure and HLA in healthy donors. As for the study in general: A previous analysis identified about 110 million unique TCR beta sequences derived from around 200 million T cells.

Trimming took 4 bases from V and 13 from J, leaving 14 bases between them. This CDR3 region has 12 residues. The germline gives CDR1 LNHDA, CDR2 SQIVND (reference sequence). Study-wide findings and caveats: Rarity held for most TCR sequences, but there were some public TCRs that occurred in many donors.

The sequencing sample was made of PBMCs. This receptor was taken from a man aged 35 to 55 in good health and CMV-seronegative. V usage is TRBV19 and J usage is TRBJ2-4, with D unresolved. CDR3 DNA: TGTGCCAGTAGTAGGGTTCAAGAGGCCCAGTACTTC. Residues: CASSRVQEAQYF. Based on the CDR3 plus reference TRBV19 and TRBJ2-4, the full variable domain is DGGITQSPKYLFRKEGQNVTLSCEQNLNHDAMYWYRQDPGQGLRLIYYSQIVNDFQKGDIAEGYSVSREKKESFPLTVTSAQKNPTAFYLCASSRVQEAQYFGAGTRLSVL.